These 15 T cell receptor beta chains originate from one sample sequenced in a study of graft-versus-host responses after intestinal transplantation. Their antigens remain unidentified. Clones were read by immunoSEQ multiplex PCR, and TCRdb kept only the in-frame ones, dropping some. The profile shows approximately 75,000 clones, almost 90% of them singletons. This material consisted of unstimulated CD8+ T cells sorted from spleen or lymph node cells, taken before transplant. Receptor source: a human donor who was the organ donor for an intestinal transplant.

The J gene is TRBJ1-2, the V gene TRBV28, with a weak D call TRBD1 (5 bases). The CDR3 length is 10 residues. The V gene's germline CDR1 is MDHEN and CDR2 SYDVKM. The CDR3 region has the DNA TGTGCGTCAGGGACTAAAGGCTACACCTTC. It codes for CASGTKGYTF.

The rearrangement uses TRBV5-5 and TRBJ2-3; D may be TRBD2 (5 bases). CDR3 length equals 15 residues. V lost 4 bases to trimming and J lost 1 base, with 13 bases between them. Germline CDR1 reads SGHKS; CDR2 reads YYEKEE (reference sequence). CDR3 coding DNA: TGTGCCAGCAGCCGGACTCACCGGGGCACAGATACGCAGTATTTT. Protein sequence: CASSRTHRGTDTQYF. The complete variable domain, with remaining parts taken from reference TRBV5-5 and TRBJ2-3, reads DAGVTQSPTHLIKTRGQQVTLRCSPISGHKSVSWYQQVLGQGPQFIFQYYEKEERGRGNFPDRFSARQFPNYSSELNVNALLLGDSALYLCASSRTHRGTDTQYFGPGTRLTVL.

The chain links TRBV27 to TRBJ2-1; the D gene is possibly TRBD1 (5 bases). This CDR3 comprises 18 residues. The germline CDR1 and CDR2 sequences are MNHEY and SMNVEV (reference sequence). Between the trimmed V and J ends, which lost 1 base and 6 bases, there was a span of 22 bases. The CDR3 is CASSLLLPPAGHPNEQFF. The DNA for the CDR3 is TGTGCCAGCAGTTTATTGCTCCCTCCGGCAGGGCACCCCAATGAGCAGTTCTTC.

The rearrangement links TRBV2 to TRBJ1-2; 7 bases agree with TRBD1. The CDR3 spans 12 residues. The germline V gene encodes CDR1 SNHLY and CDR2 FYNNEI. V lost 5 bases, J lost 8 bases, and 5 bases stayed unmatched. The CDR3 reads CASSTDRVGYTF. CDR3 coding DNA: TGTGCCAGCAGTACCGACAGGGTCGGCTACACCTTC.

The CDR3 bases are TGTGCCAGCAGCCCCGCTAGCGGGGAGGTCTACAATGAGCAGTTCTTC. This encodes CASSPASGEVYNEQFF. The V and J genes are TRBV7-9 and TRBJ2-1; TRBD2 matches 9 bases. Germline V gene data show CDR1 as SEHNR and CDR2 as FQNEAQ (reference sequence). The CDR3 totals 16 residues. V shed 5 bases and J 3 bases; nucleotides not matched to a gene: 8.

This sequence joins TRBV2 and TRBJ1-6, with 10 bases identical to TRBD1. The trim removed 9 bases at V and 9 bases at J, leaving 11 bases unmatched. CDR3 length: 15 residues. The germline gives CDR1 SNHLY, CDR2 FYNNEI. CDR3 sequence: CASWWDRGRGSPLHF. CDR3 nucleotide sequence: TGTGCCAGTTGGTGGGACAGGGGACGGGGTTCACCCCTCCACTTT.

The rearrangement joins TRBV27 to TRBJ2-2, with D possibly TRBD1 on 5 matching bases. CDR1 MNHEY and CDR2 SMNVEV come from the germline V gene (reference sequence). The CDR3 contains 14 residues. V was shortened by 9 bases and J by 1 base, with 12 bases between the two germline ends. In nucleotides, the CDR3 is TGTGCCAGTATGACAGCGATGAACACCGGGGAGCTGTTTTTT. Translating gives CASMTAMNTGELFF.

This chain joins TRBV5-4 and TRBJ2-2; 12 bases line up with TRBD2. CDR3 length equals 16 residues. J was trimmed by 4 bases and V by 4 bases; bases with no gene match: 5. CDR1 and CDR2 from the germline V gene are SGHNT and YYREEE (reference sequence). The CDR3 protein is CASSPTSGGTTGELFF. The CDR3 bases are TGTGCCAGCAGCCCGACTAGCGGGGGAACCACCGGGGAGCTGTTTTTT.

V usage is TRBV5-1 and J usage is TRBJ1-2; tentatively, D is TRBD1 (5 bases). V was shortened by 2 bases and J by 1 base, with 15 bases between the two germline ends. There are 16 residues in the CDR3. Germline V gene data show CDR1 as SGHRS and CDR2 as YFSETQ. CDR3 coding DNA: TGCGCCAGCAGCTTTGGTCGCAGGGCCCATAACTATGGCTACACCTTC. Its translation is CASSFGRRAHNYGYTF.

This chain uses TRBV6-5 with TRBJ1-5; no definite D call. With 8 bases removed from V and 0 bases from J, the gap between germline ends came to 8 bases. The CDR3 extends over 13 amino acids. Germline V gives CDR1 MNHEY, CDR2 SVGAGI. Written as DNA, the CDR3 is TGTGCCAGCGTGTATATTAGCAATCAGCCCCAGCATTTT. Translated: CASVYISNQPQHF.

The chain recombines TRBV28 with TRBJ2-1, with 10 nucleotides matching TRBD1. Germline V gene sequence: CDR1 MDHEN, CDR2 SYDVKM. Trimming at V came to 3 bases and at J to 6 bases, leaving 2 bases not matched to a gene. There are 14 residues in the CDR3. The CDR3 sequence is CASSFGTGVNEQFF. The CDR3 bases are TGTGCCAGCAGTTTTGGGACAGGGGTCAATGAGCAGTTCTTC.

The chain has TRBV7-9 and TRBJ1-3; 7 nucleotides line up with TRBD1. The CDR3 is 14 amino acids. After removal of 3 bases from V and 7 bases from J, the junction contained 6 bases not matched to a gene. CDR1 and CDR2 from the germline V gene are SEHNR and FQNEAQ (reference sequence). CDR3 in amino acids: CASSFPTGTNTIYF. The CDR3 DNA reads as TGTGCCAGCAGCTTCCCGACAGGGACGAACACCATATATTTT.

This chain uses TRBV6-1 with TRBJ2-5; 10 positions agree with TRBD1. This CDR3 has 13 residues. Losses at the gene ends were 6 bases for V and 5 bases for J; bases not matched to a gene: 3. Per the germline V gene, CDR1 is MNHNS and CDR2 is SASEGT. The CDR3 DNA follows: TGTGCCAGCAGGGGGACAGGGGAGGAGACCCAGTACTTC. The encoded protein is CASRGTGEETQYF.

The chain joins TRBV6-5 to TRBJ1-1; 8 bases line up with TRBD1. The CDR3 consists of 13 residues. V trimming: 8 bases; J trimming: 3 bases; junction bases outside the gene matches: 5. Germline loops: CDR1 MNHEY, CDR2 SVGAGI. CDR3 DNA sequence: TGTGCCAGCGCTCTGACAGGGGACACTGAAGCTTTCTTT. Translation: CASALTGDTEAFF.

The chain recombines TRBV6-1 with TRBJ2-1; D is possibly TRBD1 (5 bases). CDR1 and CDR2 (germline): MNHNS, SASEGT. Trimming cost V 6 bases and J 4 bases, with 13 bases left between them. This CDR3 is 14 amino acids long. DNA for the CDR3: TGTGCCAGCAGGGACATGATTGAGTACAATGAGCAGTTCTTC. Residues: CASRDMIEYNEQFF.